This paragraph covers one T cell receptor (beta chain) sequence. This sample stems from a study of neoadjuvant anti-PD-1 for oral cavity cancer. The CDR3 has 18 residues. Unmatched junction bases numbered 8, after V lost 4 bases and J lost 1 base. The germline CDR1 and CDR2 sequences are SGHTA and FQGNSA. Time point given: after neoadjuvant nivolumab, at surgical resection. The protocol was immunoSEQ multiplex PCR, while the TCRdb copy is restricted to in-frame clones and leaves out a portion. Counted here are 8,000 or so clones, roughly 70% occurring once; the ten biggest clones make up approximately 2.9%.

The chain has TRBV7-2 and TRBJ2-3, with 13 bases fitting TRBD2. The clonotype was recovered from a person between 40 and 85 years old with oral cavity squamous cell carcinoma. Sample: PBMCs, taken after nivolumab (anti-PD-1) treatment. The CDR3 reads CASSSPGLAGIRTDTQYF. CDR3 bases: TGTGCCAGCAGCTCGCCGGGACTAGCGGGGATACGCACAGATACGCAGTATTTT.